Listed below are T cell receptor beta chains from one sample, sequenced in a study of graft-versus-host responses after intestinal transplantation. TCRdb's copy holds only in-frame clones and misses some; the assay was immunoSEQ multiplex PCR. The sample consists of just under 50,000 clones, approximately 84% of them appearing once. Their cognate antigens are unknown. The specimen was unstimulated CD4+ T cells sorted from spleen or lymph node cells, collected before transplant. These receptors were collected from a human donor who was the organ donor for an intestinal transplant. Both conserved end residues are part of each CDR3. The D gene is left open where the match is weak. Part of the rows lack a size; the others show once, few, many or a class for expanded clones.

clone_size,j_call,d_call,v_call,cdr3_length,cdr3_nt,cdr3_aa
-,TRBJ2-3,TRBD2,TRBV11-2,16,TGTGCCAGCAGCTTAGGGGTCCAGCGGGGGGCAGATACGCAGTATTTT,CASSLGVQRGADTQYF
-,TRBJ2-5,-,TRBV6-5,13,TGTGCCAGCAGTTACTCGGGACAAGAGACCCAGTACTTC,CASSYSGQETQYF
-,TRBJ2-3,-,TRBV5-5,13,TGTGCCAGCAGCTCCCACCGGCCAGATACGCAGTATTTT,CASSSHRPDTQYF
-,TRBJ2-3,-,TRBV14,15,TGTGCCAGCAGCAAAGAAGTTACCTCCCGAGATACGCAGTATTTT,CASSKEVTSRDTQYF
-,TRBJ2-3,TRBD2,TRBV7-2,17,TGTGCCAGCAGCTTACACAAGCGGGAGCGGAGCACAGATACGCAGTATTTT,CASSLHKRERSTDTQYF
-,TRBJ1-5,TRBD1,TRBV19,16,TGTGCCAGTAGTCTGAGCGGACAGGCGGGGGATCAGCCCCAGCATTTT,CASSLSGQAGDQPQHF
-,TRBJ1-4,-,TRBV2,15,TGTGCCAGCAGTGAAAGGTTCCCAACTAATGAAAAACTGTTTTTT,CASSERFPTNEKLFF
-,TRBJ1-1,-,TRBV6-5,13,TGTGCCAGCAGCGCCGGGAACCGGAATGAAGCTTTCTTT,CASSAGNRNEAFF
-,TRBJ1-6,TRBD1,TRBV6-6,15,TGTGCCAGCAGTTCGTCCGGGACAGGGTATTCACCCCTCCACTTT,CASSSSGTGYSPLHF
-,TRBJ1-5,-,TRBV27,13,TGTGCCAGCAGTCAAGGTCGCAATCAGCCCCAGCATTTT,CASSQGRNQPQHF
-,TRBJ2-5,-,TRBV5-6,13,TGTGCCAGCAGCTTGGCGGGGAAAGAGACCCAGTACTTC,CASSLAGKETQYF
-,TRBJ2-2,TRBD1,TRBV5-1,18,TGCGCCAGCAGCTTTCGGGACAGGGCTCCTTTGAACACCGGGGAGCTGTTTTTT,CASSFRDRAPLNTGELFF
-,TRBJ1-2,-,TRBV5-4,14,TGTGCCAGCAGCTACCCGACAGATAGCTATGGCTACACCTTC,CASSYPTDSYGYTF
-,TRBJ2-7,TRBD2,TRBV12-5,16,TGTGCTAGTGGTTTGTTTCTAGCGGGAGGGCCGAGCGAGCAGTACTTC,CASGLFLAGGPSEQYF
-,TRBJ2-3,TRBD2,TRBV5-1,17,TGCGCCAGCAGCTTGTTCGGCCTAGCGGGGGGCACAGATACGCAGTATTTT,CASSLFGLAGGTDTQYF
-,TRBJ1-1,TRBD1,TRBV15,14,TGTGCCACCAGCAGAGTTCTGCAGGGGGCAAAAGCTTTCTTT,CATSRVLQGAKAFF
few,TRBJ1-2,TRBD1,TRBV5-1,15,TGCGCCAGCAGCTTTGGGACAGGGGGGACCTATGGCTACACCTTC,CASSFGTGGTYGYTF
-,TRBJ1-2,-,TRBV29-1,12,TGCAGCGTTGAAGATCCGGGGCAAGGCTACACCTTC,CSVEDPGQGYTF
-,TRBJ2-2,-,TRBV11-3,12,TGTGCCAGCAGCCTCAACACCGGGGAGCTGTTTTTT,CASSLNTGELFF
few,TRBJ1-6,TRBD1,TRBV5-1,14,TGCGCCAGCAGCGGGGGACAGGGCAATTCACCCCTCCACTTT,CASSGGQGNSPLHF
-,TRBJ1-5,-,TRBV6-5,13,TGTGCCAGCAGTTACAGGGTAAATCAGCCCCAGCATTTT,CASSYRVNQPQHF
-,TRBJ2-3,-,TRBV9,12,TGTGCCAGCAGCGCTCAAACAGATACGCAGTATTTT,CASSAQTDTQYF
-,TRBJ2-7,TRBD1,TRBV6-5,14,TGTGCCACGACGTTACTCAGGGGGAGCAACGAGCAGTACTTC,CATTLLRGSNEQYF
-,TRBJ2-3,TRBD2,TRBV6-5,14,TGTGCCAGCACCAGGACTAGTTTTTCAGATACGCAGTATTTT,CASTRTSFSDTQYF
-,TRBJ1-1,TRBD1,TRBV7-6,13,TGTGCCAGCAGACGCGGGACAGTACCTGAAGCTTTCTTT,CASRRGTVPEAFF
-,TRBJ2-1,-,TRBV10-3,13,TGTGCCATCGGCAGCGGGTATGACAATGAGCAGTTCTTC,CAIGSGYDNEQFF
-,TRBJ1-2,-,TRBV9,15,TGTGCCAGCAGCCCCCGGACAGACCTCAACTATGGCTACACCTTC,CASSPRTDLNYGYTF
-,TRBJ2-3,-,TRBV27,14,TGTGCCAGCAGTTTACCCGCCAGGGCCGATACGCAGTATTTT,CASSLPARADTQYF
few,TRBJ1-1,TRBD1,TRBV6-6,13,TGTGCCAGCAGATTGCTCGGGGACAGTGAAGCTTTCTTT,CASRLLGDSEAFF